This TCR beta chain comes out of a study of shared clonotypes between healthy human individuals. Germline CDR1 and CDR2: SGHAT and FQNNGV. The germline V and J ends were trimmed by 5 bases and 0 bases, with 14 bases remaining between them. The CDR3 is 17 residues long. Sequencing used immunoSEQ multiplex PCR; TCRdb keeps in-frame clones, though not all of them. This sample has under 650,000 clones, with 90% to 97% found just once. The gene calls are TRBV11-2 and TRBJ1-6, with a tentative D call TRBD1 (6 bases). What was sequenced was naive CD4+ T cells sorted from blood. Subset of the sample: CD45RA+ positively selected. This TCR was sampled from a woman aged 25 to 45 in good health. Written as DNA, the CDR3 is TGTGCCAGCAGCACCGTCCAGGGGTACTCCTATAATTCACCCCTCCACTTT. This translates into CASSTVQGYSYNSPLHF.